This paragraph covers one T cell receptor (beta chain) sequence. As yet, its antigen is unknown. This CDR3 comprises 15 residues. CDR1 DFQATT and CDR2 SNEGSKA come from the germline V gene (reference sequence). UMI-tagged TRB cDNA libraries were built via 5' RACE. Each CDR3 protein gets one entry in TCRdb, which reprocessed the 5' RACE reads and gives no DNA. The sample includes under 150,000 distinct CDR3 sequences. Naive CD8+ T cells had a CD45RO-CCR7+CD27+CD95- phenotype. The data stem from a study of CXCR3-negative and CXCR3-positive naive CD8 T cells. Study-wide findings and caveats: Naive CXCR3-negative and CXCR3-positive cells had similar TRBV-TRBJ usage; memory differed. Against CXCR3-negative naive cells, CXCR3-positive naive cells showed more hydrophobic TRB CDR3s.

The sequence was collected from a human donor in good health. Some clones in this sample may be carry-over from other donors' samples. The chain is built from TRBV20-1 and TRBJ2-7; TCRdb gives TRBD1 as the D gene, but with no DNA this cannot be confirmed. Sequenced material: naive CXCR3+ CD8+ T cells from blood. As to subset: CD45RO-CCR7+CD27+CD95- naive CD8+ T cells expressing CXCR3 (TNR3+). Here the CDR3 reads CSARAPGQGIGEQYF.